Listed below are T cell receptor beta chains from one sample, sequenced in a study of T cell responses to AZD1222 COVID-19 vaccine. Repertoires were generated with immunoSEQ multiplex PCR, while TCRdb's copy carries only in-frame clones and drops some. The sample lists 100,000 to 120,000 clones, over 90% occurring once. Sequenced here: peripheral blood, sampled 28 days after the second AZD1222 dose. These receptors were collected from an adult who received the AZD1222 COVID-19 vaccine. CDR3s include the opening cysteine and the closing phenylalanine or tryptophan. D genes are given only for firm matches. Size is stated for part of the rows, as once, few or many counts, or as a class when the clone is expanded.

CDR3 length	J gene	clone size	D gene	V gene	CDR3 protein	CDR3 DNA
17	TRBJ1-6	NA	NA	TRBV13	CASSLDGHLKDNSPLHF	TGTGCCAGCAGCTTAGACGGCCACCTGAAAGATAATTCACCCCTCCACTTT
15	TRBJ2-7	NA	NA	TRBV2	CASSEEGVPPNEQYF	TGTGCCAGCAGTGAGGAGGGGGTCCCTCCTAACGAGCAGTACTTC
14	TRBJ1-2	once	NA	TRBV10-3	CAISETTGLYGYTF	TGTGCCATCAGTGAGACCACCGGGCTCTATGGCTACACCTTC
14	TRBJ2-7	NA	NA	TRBV3-1/TRBV3-2	CASSQGRVTYEQYF	TGTGCCAGCAGCCAAGGGAGGGTGACCTACGAGCAGTACTTC
15	TRBJ1-6	NA	NA	TRBV27	CASGLQGYNNSPLHF	TGTGCCAGCGGCCTACAGGGATATAATAATTCACCCCTCCACTTT
12	TRBJ1-2	NA	TRBD1	TRBV2	CASSGQDYGYTF	TGTGCCAGCAGCGGACAGGACTATGGCTACACCTTC
14	TRBJ2-7	NA	NA	TRBV7-2	CASSLEWSGSEQYF	TGTGCCAGCAGCTTAGAGTGGTCAGGGAGCGAGCAGTACTTC
16	TRBJ1-3	NA	NA	TRBV7-9	CASSPSTVSSGNTIYF	TGTGCCAGCAGCCCCTCTACGGTGAGCTCTGGAAACACCATATATTTT
15	TRBJ1-6	NA	NA	TRBV18	CASSPNEGINSPLHF	TGTGCCAGCTCACCCAACGAAGGGATTAATTCACCCCTCCACTTT
15	TRBJ1-1	NA	NA	TRBV5-1	CASSFTGEVNTEAFF	TGCGCCAGCAGCTTTACGGGGGAAGTGAACACTGAAGCTTTCTTT
14	TRBJ1-1	NA	NA	TRBV4-1	CASSQTPGDTEAFF	TGCGCCAGCAGCCAAACCCCAGGGGACACTGAAGCTTTCTTT
13	TRBJ1-2	NA	NA	TRBV27	CASSRGFDYGYTF	TGTGCCAGCAGTAGAGGGTTCGACTATGGCTACACCTTC
16	TRBJ2-5	NA	NA	TRBV5-5	CASSPNHHTGGETQYF	TGTGCCAGCAGCCCCAACCACCATACCGGGGGAGAGACCCAGTACTTC
14	TRBJ2-1	NA	TRBD2	TRBV10-3	CAINERGGQNEQFF	TGTGCCATCAACGAGCGGGGGGGCCAAAATGAGCAGTTCTTC
16	TRBJ1-2	NA	TRBD1	TRBV11-2	CASSLAGQGRYYGYTF	TGTGCCAGCAGCTTAGCCGGACAGGGCCGGTACTATGGCTACACCTTC
14	TRBJ1-1	once	NA	TRBV11-2	CASSSRFQGTEAFF	TGTGCCAGCAGCTCGAGATTCCAAGGCACTGAAGCTTTCTTT
14	TRBJ2-2	NA	NA	TRBV10-3	CASTVQGNTGELFF	TGTGCCAGCACGGTACAGGGGAACACCGGGGAGCTGTTTTTT
12	TRBJ2-3	NA	NA	TRBV3-1/TRBV3-2	CASSRSTDTQYF	TGTGCCAGCAGCCGAAGCACAGATACGCAGTATTTT
14	TRBJ2-1	NA	NA	TRBV5-1	CASSRIGSYNEQFF	TGCGCCAGCAGCCGTATCGGAAGCTACAATGAGCAGTTCTTC
16	TRBJ1-2	once	NA	TRBV2	CASSKMITASNYGYTF	TGTGCCAGCAGCAAAATGATCACCGCGAGTAACTATGGCTACACCTTC